Listed below are T cell receptor beta chains from one sample, sequenced in a study of CD8+CD57+ T cells in acquired aplastic anemia. Each CDR3 protein is one row after TCRdb ran MiXCR on the reads. The sample shows about 210,000 distinct CDR3 sequences, roughly 57% of them seen only once. Sequenced material: sorted CD4+, CD8+, or CD8+CD57+ T cells (not recorded which) from PBMCs. The source is a human donor in good health. CDR3s include the opening cysteine and the closing phenylalanine or tryptophan. A D gene is named only where the DNA matches it firmly. Clone sizes are given selectively: once, few, many, or a class where the clone is expanded.

v_gene: TRBV7-4
abundance: .
j_gene: TRBJ2-3
d_gene: .
CDR3aa: CAGGLTDTQYF
CDR3nt: TGTGCCGGGGGCCTCACAGATACGCAGTATTTT

v_gene: TRBV29-1
abundance: many
j_gene: TRBJ1-1
d_gene: .
CDR3aa: CSACISGALTEAFF
CDR3nt: TGCAGCGCGTGCATTTCGGGGGCTCTCACTGAAGCTTTCTTT

v_gene: TRBV6-5
abundance: once
j_gene: TRBJ2-7
d_gene: .
CDR3aa: CASSYSRARGNYEQYF
CDR3nt: TGTGCCAGCAGTTACTCGAGGGCTAGGGGGAACTACGAGCAGTACTTC

v_gene: TRBV15
abundance: .
j_gene: TRBJ2-7
d_gene: .
CDR3aa: CATSRGTTQSYEQYF
CDR3nt: TGTGCCACCAGCAGAGGCACAACACAGTCCTACGAGCAGTACTTC

v_gene: TRBV27
abundance: many
j_gene: TRBJ1-6
d_gene: TRBD1
CDR3aa: CASSALGGGGSPLHF
CDR3nt: TGTGCCAGCAGTGCTCTCGGAGGGGGCGGTTCACCCCTCCACTTT

v_gene: TRBV7-2
abundance: .
j_gene: TRBJ1-1
d_gene: .
CDR3aa: CASSPDLLFEAFF
CDR3nt: TGTGCCAGCAGCCCGGACCTACTGTTTGAAGCTTTCTTT

v_gene: TRBV4-1
abundance: few
j_gene: TRBJ1-3
d_gene: TRBD1
CDR3aa: CASSGDRGAGNTIYF
CDR3nt: TGCGCCAGCAGTGGGGACAGGGGGGCTGGAAACACCATATATTTT

v_gene: TRBV10-3
abundance: .
j_gene: TRBJ1-6
d_gene: .
CDR3aa: CAISELDGLNSPLHF
CDR3nt: TGTGCCATCAGTGAGCTTGACGGACTCAATTCACCCCTCCACTTT

v_gene: TRBV29-1
abundance: .
j_gene: TRBJ2-7
d_gene: TRBD1
CDR3aa: CSVHSSQPGSGTGAYEQYF
CDR3nt: TGCAGCGTTCACTCCAGCCAGCCAGGGTCCGGGACAGGGGCCTACGAGCAGTACTTC

v_gene: TRBV7-9
abundance: .
j_gene: TRBJ2-3
d_gene: TRBD2
CDR3aa: CASRLGLAGTDTQYF
CDR3nt: TGTGCCAGCAGGCTTGGGCTAGCGGGGACAGATACGCAGTATTTT

v_gene: TRBV2
abundance: .
j_gene: TRBJ2-5
d_gene: .
CDR3aa: CASSEAHESAETQYF
CDR3nt: TGTGCCAGCAGTGAAGCCCACGAGTCGGCCGAGACCCAGTACTTC

v_gene: TRBV2
abundance: once
j_gene: TRBJ2-7
d_gene: TRBD1
CDR3aa: CASGGQVWHEQYF
CDR3nt: TGTGCCAGCGGCGGACAGGTCTGGCACGAGCAGTACTTC

v_gene: TRBV4-3
abundance: .
j_gene: TRBJ1-1
d_gene: .
CDR3aa: CASSQGGSEAFF
CDR3nt: TGCGCCAGCAGCCAAGGGGGATCGGAAGCTTTCTTT

v_gene: TRBV9
abundance: .
j_gene: TRBJ1-1
d_gene: TRBD1
CDR3aa: CASSVTGASEAFF
CDR3nt: TGTGCCAGCAGCGTGACAGGGGCTTCTGAAGCTTTCTTT

v_gene: TRBV12-3/TRBV12-4
abundance: many
j_gene: TRBJ1-4
d_gene: .
CDR3aa: CASSLALTEKLFF
CDR3nt: TGTGCCAGCAGTTTAGCCCTAACTGAAAAACTGTTTTTT

v_gene: TRBV6-6
abundance: .
j_gene: TRBJ2-3
d_gene: TRBD2
CDR3aa: CASSELAGGNDTQYF
CDR3nt: TGTGCCAGCAGTGAACTAGCGGGAGGAAACGATACGCAGTATTTT

v_gene: TRBV10-1
abundance: few
j_gene: TRBJ2-1
d_gene: TRBD2
CDR3aa: CASSEGTSGLHNEQFF
CDR3nt: TGTGCCAGCAGTGAAGGGACTAGCGGGCTCCACAATGAGCAGTTCTTC

v_gene: TRBV20-1
abundance: .
j_gene: TRBJ1-1
d_gene: .
CDR3aa: CSARDRGQRNTEAFF
CDR3nt: TGCAGTGCTAGAGATCGGGGGCAAAGGAACACTGAAGCTTTCTTT

v_gene: TRBV4-2
abundance: .
j_gene: TRBJ1-2
d_gene: .
CDR3aa: CASSLGGAYGYTF
CDR3nt: TGTGCCAGCAGCTTGGGAGGGGCCTATGGCTACACCTTC

v_gene: TRBV6-4
abundance: .
j_gene: TRBJ2-1
d_gene: TRBD2
CDR3aa: CASSDSPGGYNEQFF
CDR3nt: TGTGCCAGCAGTGACTCTCCGGGGGGATACAATGAGCAGTTCTTC

v_gene: TRBV20-1
abundance: .
j_gene: TRBJ1-2
d_gene: TRBD1
CDR3aa: CSARGDRGGYTF
CDR3nt: TGCAGTGCTAGAGGCGACAGGGGGGGCTACACCTTC

v_gene: TRBV24-1
abundance: few
j_gene: TRBJ2-2
d_gene: TRBD2
CDR3aa: CATSDPGLAGGVNTGELFF
CDR3nt: TGTGCCACCAGTGATCCCGGACTAGCGGGTGGGGTGAACACCGGGGAGCTGTTTTTT

v_gene: TRBV3-1
abundance: .
j_gene: TRBJ2-3
d_gene: .
CDR3aa: CANPGTRPDTQYF
CDR3nt: TGTGCCAACCCGGGAACTCGCCCAGATACGCAGTATTTT

v_gene: TRBV6-1
abundance: .
j_gene: TRBJ2-3
d_gene: .
CDR3aa: CASSEWERVLGTDTQYF
CDR3nt: TGTGCCAGCAGTGAATGGGAGCGTGTGCTAGGCACAGATACGCAGTATTTT

v_gene: TRBV7-9
abundance: .
j_gene: TRBJ1-1
d_gene: TRBD1
CDR3aa: CASSQDRVTEAFF
CDR3nt: TGTGCCAGCAGCCAAGACAGGGTCACTGAAGCCTTCTTT

v_gene: TRBV20-1
abundance: many
j_gene: TRBJ1-1
d_gene: .
CDR3aa: CSARRADSDTEAFF
CDR3nt: TGCAGTGCACGACGAGCGGACAGTGACACTGAAGCTTTCTTT

v_gene: TRBV20-1
abundance: medium-sized
j_gene: TRBJ2-6
d_gene: .
CDR3aa: CSASTGEISGANVLTF
CDR3nt: TGCAGTGCTAGTACGGGGGAGATCTCTGGGGCCAACGTCCTGACTTTC

v_gene: TRBV7-9
abundance: .
j_gene: TRBJ2-7
d_gene: .
CDR3aa: CASSFPGHPYEQYF
CDR3nt: TGTGCCAGCAGCTTCCCGGGACACCCCTACGAGCAGTACTTC

v_gene: TRBV5-6
abundance: many
j_gene: TRBJ2-1
d_gene: TRBD1
CDR3aa: CASSLGTGTYLNNEQFF
CDR3nt: TGTGCCAGCAGCTTGGGGACAGGGACCTACCTTAACAATGAGCAGTTCTTC

v_gene: TRBV12-3/TRBV12-4
abundance: .
j_gene: TRBJ2-7
d_gene: .
CDR3aa: CASRTGWGYEQYF
CDR3nt: TGTGCCAGCAGAACAGGGTGGGGTTACGAGCAGTACTTC

v_gene: TRBV12-3/TRBV12-4
abundance: .
j_gene: TRBJ2-1
d_gene: TRBD2
CDR3aa: CASKPGGGPYNEQFF
CDR3nt: TGTGCCAGCAAGCCCGGCGGGGGGCCCTACAATGAGCAGTTCTTC

v_gene: TRBV12-3/TRBV12-4
abundance: few
j_gene: TRBJ2-7
d_gene: TRBD1
CDR3aa: CASTNTGGRDEQYF
CDR3nt: TGTGCCAGCACAAACACAGGGGGTCGGGACGAGCAGTACTTC

v_gene: TRBV7-4
abundance: .
j_gene: TRBJ2-5
d_gene: TRBD2
CDR3aa: CASSYGIAGGRETQYF
CDR3nt: TGTGCCAGCAGCTACGGGATAGCGGGGGGCCGAGAGACCCAGTACTTC

v_gene: TRBV20-1
abundance: .
j_gene: TRBJ2-1
d_gene: TRBD2
CDR3aa: CSANLAGADYNEQFF
CDR3nt: TGCAGTGCGAATTTAGCGGGGGCGGACTACAATGAGCAGTTCTTC

v_gene: TRBV19
abundance: .
j_gene: TRBJ2-7
d_gene: .
CDR3aa: CASSQQGGVSYEQYF
CDR3nt: TGTGCCAGTAGTCAACAGGGGGGGGTCTCCTACGAGCAGTACTTC

v_gene: TRBV20-1
abundance: .
j_gene: TRBJ2-1
d_gene: TRBD2
CDR3aa: CSAPTSGGSYNEQFF
CDR3nt: TGCAGTGCTCCTACTAGCGGGGGATCCTACAATGAGCAGTTCTTC

v_gene: TRBV9
abundance: .
j_gene: TRBJ2-6
d_gene: TRBD1
CDR3aa: CASSVEDRGHSGANVLTF
CDR3nt: TGTGCCAGCAGCGTAGAAGACAGGGGGCATTCTGGGGCCAACGTCCTGACTTTC

v_gene: TRBV11-1
abundance: .
j_gene: TRBJ1-5
d_gene: .
CDR3aa: CASRAQHF
CDR3nt: TGTGCCAGCAGAGCCCAGCATTTT

v_gene: TRBV9
abundance: .
j_gene: TRBJ2-2
d_gene: .
CDR3aa: CASTSAGNTGELFF
CDR3nt: TGTGCCAGTACATCAGCGGGCAACACCGGGGAGCTGTTTTTT

v_gene: TRBV10-2
abundance: .
j_gene: TRBJ2-1
d_gene: .
CDR3aa: CASTDLSSYNEQFF
CDR3nt: TGCGCCAGCACCGACCTGAGCTCCTACAATGAGCAGTTCTTC

v_gene: TRBV7-9
abundance: .
j_gene: TRBJ1-2
d_gene: TRBD1
CDR3aa: CASSAPTGEGYTF
CDR3nt: TGTGCCAGCAGCGCCCCGACAGGGGAAGGCTACACCTTC

v_gene: TRBV24-1
abundance: once
j_gene: TRBJ2-1
d_gene: TRBD2
CDR3aa: CATRAGGGINEQFF
CDR3nt: TGTGCCACCCGGGCGGGGGGAGGTATCAATGAGCAGTTCTTC

v_gene: TRBV20-1
abundance: .
j_gene: TRBJ1-2
d_gene: .
CDR3aa: CSARTGYNPDGYTF
CDR3nt: TGCAGTGCACGGACCGGATATAACCCAGATGGCTACACCTTC

v_gene: TRBV25-1
abundance: .
j_gene: TRBJ2-3
d_gene: TRBD2
CDR3aa: CASTSGGADGTQYF
CDR3nt: TGTGCCAGTACTAGCGGGGGTGCAGACGGTACGCAGTATTTT